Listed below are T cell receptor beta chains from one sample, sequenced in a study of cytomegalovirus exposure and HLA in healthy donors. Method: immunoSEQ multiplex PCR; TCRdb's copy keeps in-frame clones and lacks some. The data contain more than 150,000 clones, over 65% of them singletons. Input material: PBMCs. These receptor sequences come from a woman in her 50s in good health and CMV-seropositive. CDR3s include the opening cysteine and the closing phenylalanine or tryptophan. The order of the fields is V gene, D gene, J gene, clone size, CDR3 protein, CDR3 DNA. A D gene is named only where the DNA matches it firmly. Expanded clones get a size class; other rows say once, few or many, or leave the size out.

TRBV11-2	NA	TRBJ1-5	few	CASSFGALQPQHF	TGTGCCAGCAGCTTTGGGGCCCTACAGCCCCAGCATTTT
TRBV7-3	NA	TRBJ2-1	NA	CASSLNLWSNEQFF	TGTGCCAGCAGCTTAAATCTCTGGAGCAATGAGCAGTTCTTC
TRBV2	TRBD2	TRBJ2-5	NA	CASRLGTSKEAQYF	TGTGCCAGCAGACTCGGGACTAGCAAAGAGGCCCAGTACTTC
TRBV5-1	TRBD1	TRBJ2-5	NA	CASSSGGGQGWETQYF	TGCGCCAGCAGCTCTGGAGGCGGACAGGGTTGGGAGACCCAGTACTTC
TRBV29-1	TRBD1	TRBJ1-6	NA	CSPRGQGSYNSPLHF	TGCAGCCCAAGGGGGCAGGGCTCCTATAATTCACCCCTCCACTTT
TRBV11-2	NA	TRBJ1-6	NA	CASSPPGAGANSPLHF	TGTGCCAGCAGCCCCCCCGGGGCAGGGGCAAATTCACCCCTCCACTTT
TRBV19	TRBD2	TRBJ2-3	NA	CASRLAGGPSTDTQYF	TGTGCCAGTCGACTAGCGGGGGGGCCTAGCACAGATACGCAGTATTTT
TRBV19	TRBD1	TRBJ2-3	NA	CASSIGGQGPDTQYF	TGTGCCAGTAGTATAGGGGGACAGGGGCCAGATACGCAGTATTTT
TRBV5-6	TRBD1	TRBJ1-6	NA	CASSLRGLISPLHF	TGTGCCAGCAGCTTAAGGGGGCTGATTTCACCCCTCCACTTT
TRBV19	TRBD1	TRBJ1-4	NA	CASTQGGARNEKLFF	TGTGCCAGTACCCAGGGGGGCGCAAGGAATGAAAAACTGTTTTTT
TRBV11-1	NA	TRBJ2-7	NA	CASSFSPVPDGSYEQYF	TGTGCCAGCAGCTTTTCCCCGGTGCCGGACGGGAGCTACGAGCAGTACTTC
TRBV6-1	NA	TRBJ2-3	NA	CATLRPVLTDTQYF	TGTGCCACCCTGCGCCCGGTCCTCACAGATACGCAGTATTTT
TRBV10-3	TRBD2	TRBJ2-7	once	CAISDSAGATYEQYF	TGTGCCATCAGTGACTCAGCGGGGGCGACCTACGAGCAGTACTTC
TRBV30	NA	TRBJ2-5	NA	CAWSVGVGETQYF	TGTGCCTGGAGTGTAGGGGTTGGGGAGACCCAGTACTTC
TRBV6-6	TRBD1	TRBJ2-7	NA	CASSYRDRGPYEQYF	TGTGCCAGCAGTTACCGGGACAGGGGGCCCTACGAGCAGTACTTC
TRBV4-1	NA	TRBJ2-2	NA	CASSQDLKGGRRVRTGELFF	TGCGCCAGCAGCCAAGACTTAAAGGGAGGACGGAGGGTACGGACCGGGGAGCTGTTTTTT
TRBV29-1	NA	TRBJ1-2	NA	CSVEDLNLVENPHYGYTF	TGCAGCGTTGAAGATCTAAATTTGGTCGAGAACCCCCACTATGGCTACACCTTC
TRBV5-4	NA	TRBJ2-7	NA	CASSVGGGPSYEQYF	TGTGCCAGCAGTGTGGGCGGGGGCCCATCCTACGAGCAGTACTTC
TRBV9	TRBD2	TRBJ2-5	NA	CASSALSGGAVETQYF	TGTGCCAGCAGCGCACTTAGCGGGGGGGCAGTAGAGACCCAGTACTTC
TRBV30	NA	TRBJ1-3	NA	CAWSAREGYSGNTIYF	TGTGCCTGGAGTGCCCGTGAGGGCTACTCTGGAAACACCATATACTTT
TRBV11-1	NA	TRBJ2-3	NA	CASSLRWGGTDTQYF	TGTGCCAGCAGCTTAAGGTGGGGGGGCACAGATACGCAGTATTTT
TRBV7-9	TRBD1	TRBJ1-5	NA	CASSLGQGSNQPQHF	TGTGCCAGCAGTTTAGGACAGGGTAGCAATCAGCCCCAGCATTTT
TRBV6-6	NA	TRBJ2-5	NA	CASSYFAGPETQYF	TGTGCCAGCAGTTACTTTGCGGGACCGGAGACCCAGTACTTC
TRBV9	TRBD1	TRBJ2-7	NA	CASSYSDRGHEQYF	TGTGCCAGCAGCTATTCAGACAGGGGCCACGAGCAGTACTTC
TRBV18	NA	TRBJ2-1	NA	CASSPPRGDSSYNEQFF	TGTGCCAGCTCACCACCTAGGGGGGACAGCTCCTACAATGAGCAGTTCTTC
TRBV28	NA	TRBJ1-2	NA	CASSFGAVGYTF	TGTGCCAGCAGTTTTGGGGCGGTTGGCTACACCTTC
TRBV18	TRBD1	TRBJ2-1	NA	CASSPTGTDYNEQFF	TGTGCCAGCTCTCCAACCGGGACAGACTACAATGAGCAGTTCTTC
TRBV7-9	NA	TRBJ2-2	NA	CASSLDDYTNTGELFF	TGTGCCAGCAGCTTGGACGACTACACCAACACCGGGGAGCTGTTTTTT
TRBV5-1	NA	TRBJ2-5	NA	CASSLNFGGQTQYF	TGCGCCAGCAGCTTGAACTTCGGTGGGCAGACCCAGTACTTC
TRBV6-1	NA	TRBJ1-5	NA	CASSESGGSQPQHF	TGTGCCAGCAGTGAATCTGGAGGAAGTCAGCCCCAGCATTTT
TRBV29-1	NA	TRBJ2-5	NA	CSVESGVETQYF	TGCAGCGTTGAATCAGGGGTCGAGACCCAGTACTTC
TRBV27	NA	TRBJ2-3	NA	CASSLQGGPDTQYF	TGTGCCAGCAGTCTACAGGGTGGGCCAGATACGCAGTATTTT
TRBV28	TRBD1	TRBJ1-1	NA	CASSPLGTGLSSTEAFF	TGTGCCAGCAGTCCCCTTGGGACAGGGCTATCGAGCACTGAAGCTTTCTTT
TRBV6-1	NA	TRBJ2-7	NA	CATRTEYEQYF	TGTGCCACCCGGACAGAGTACGAGCAGTACTTC
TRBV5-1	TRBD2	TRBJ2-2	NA	CASSRLAGETGELFF	TGCGCCAGCAGCAGACTAGCGGGGGAGACCGGGGAGCTGTTTTTT
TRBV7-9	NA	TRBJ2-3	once	CSSSLPTGLTVSTDTQYF	TGTTCCAGCAGCTTACCGACTGGACTAACCGTTAGCACAGATACGCAGTATTTT
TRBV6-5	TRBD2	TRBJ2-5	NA	CASSYGLAGEETQYF	TGTGCCAGCAGTTACGGACTAGCGGGGGAAGAGACCCAGTACTTC
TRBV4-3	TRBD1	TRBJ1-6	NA	CASSLRQGSNSPLHF	TGCGCTAGCAGCCTCAGACAGGGTAGTAATTCACCCCTCCACTTT
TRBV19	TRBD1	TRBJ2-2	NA	CASSTGGGGTGELFF	TGTGCCAGTAGTACAGGGGGTGGGGGCACCGGGGAGCTGTTTTTT
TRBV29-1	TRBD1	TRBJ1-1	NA	CSVRDRAGDTEAFF	TGCAGCGTCAGGGACAGGGCAGGGGACACTGAAGCTTTCTTT
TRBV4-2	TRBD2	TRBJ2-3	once	CASSPLLAGNIDTQYF	TGTGCCAGCAGCCCCTTACTAGCGGGCAACATAGATACGCAGTATTTT
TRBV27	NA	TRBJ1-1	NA	CATTRTEAFF	TGTGCCACCACGAGGACTGAAGCTTTCTTT
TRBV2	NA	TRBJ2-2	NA	CASSDQQGGTGELFF	TGTGCCAGCAGTGACCAACAGGGTGGAACCGGGGAGCTGTTTTTT
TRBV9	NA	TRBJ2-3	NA	CASSPALGRGDTQYF	TGTGCCAGCAGCCCTGCCCTGGGCAGGGGCGATACGCAGTATTTT
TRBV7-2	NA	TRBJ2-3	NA	CASSLFGGLTSDTQYF	TGTGCCAGCAGCCTCTTTGGGGGCCTTACCTCAGATACGCAGTATTTT
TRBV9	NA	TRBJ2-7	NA	CASSAGHNYEQYF	TGTGCCAGCAGCGCGGGACATAACTACGAGCAGTACTTC
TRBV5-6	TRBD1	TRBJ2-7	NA	CASSYRDRALYEQYF	TGTGCCAGCAGCTACCGGGACAGGGCACTTTACGAGCAGTACTTC
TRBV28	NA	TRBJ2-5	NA	CASSPPGLRLGETQYF	TGTGCCAGCAGTCCCCCGGGACTTCGACTTGGAGAGACCCAGTACTTC
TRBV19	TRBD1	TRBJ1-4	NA	CASRGTGRTLNEKLFF	TGTGCCAGTAGGGGGACAGGCCGCACCTTAAATGAAAAACTGTTTTTT
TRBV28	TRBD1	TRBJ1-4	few	CASSATGANEKLFF	TGTGCCAGCAGTGCGACAGGGGCTAATGAAAAACTGTTTTTT
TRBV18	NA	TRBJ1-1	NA	CASSPIRDTEAFF	TGTGCCAGCTCACCGATCCGGGACACTGAAGCTTTCTTT
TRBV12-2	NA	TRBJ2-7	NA	CASRLPGTGVEEQYF	TGTGCAAGTCGCCTCCCGGGGACAGGGGTCGAGGAGCAGTACTTC
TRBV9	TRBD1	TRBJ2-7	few	CASSAGTGIHYEQYF	TGTGCCAGCAGCGCCGGGACAGGAATCCACTACGAGCAGTACTTC
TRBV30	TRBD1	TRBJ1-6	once	CAWSGDRGLAPLHF	TGTGCCTGGAGCGGGGACAGGGGATTAGCACCCCTCCACTTT
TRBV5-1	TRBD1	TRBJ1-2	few	CASSAGTDDGYTF	TGCGCCAGCAGCGCCGGGACAGACGATGGCTACACCTTC